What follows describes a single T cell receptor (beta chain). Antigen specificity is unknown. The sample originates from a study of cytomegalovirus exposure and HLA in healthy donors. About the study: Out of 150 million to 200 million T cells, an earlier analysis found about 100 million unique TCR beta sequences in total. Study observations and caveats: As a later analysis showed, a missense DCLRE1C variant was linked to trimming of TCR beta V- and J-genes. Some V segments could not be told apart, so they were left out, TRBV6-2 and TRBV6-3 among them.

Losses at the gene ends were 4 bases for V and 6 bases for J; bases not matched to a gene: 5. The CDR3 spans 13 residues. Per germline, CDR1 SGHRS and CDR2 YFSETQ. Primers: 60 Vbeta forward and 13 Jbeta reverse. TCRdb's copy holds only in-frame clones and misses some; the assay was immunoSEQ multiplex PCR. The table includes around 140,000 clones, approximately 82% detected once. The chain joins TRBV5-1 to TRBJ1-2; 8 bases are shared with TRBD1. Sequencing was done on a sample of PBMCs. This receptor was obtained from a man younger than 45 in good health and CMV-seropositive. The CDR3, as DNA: TGCGCCAGCAGCGCAGCGGGACAGGATGGCTACACCTTC. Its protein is CASSAAGQDGYTF.